Below, one T cell receptor (beta chain) is given with its context. TCRdb's copy holds only in-frame clones and misses some; the assay was immunoSEQ multiplex PCR. The table records about 24,000 clones, about nine tenths of them present only once. With 4 bases clipped from V and 12 bases from J, the junction kept 9 bases outside the gene matches. The CDR3 contains 12 residues. Germline CDR1 SEHNR, CDR2 FQNEAQ (reference sequence). The data were obtained in a study of T cell changes during pregnancy in multiple sclerosis. The sequenced sample was CD8+ T cells from peripheral blood mononuclear cells, obtained in the first trimester of pregnancy. This sequence was found in a female donor in good health, enrolled as a control in a pregnancy study. The chain employs TRBV7-9 and TRBJ2-7; 7 nucleotides align to TRBD2. CDR3 DNA sequence: TGTGCCAGCAGCTCTGGGGACTACACTTCGTACTTC. It is translated as CASSSGDYTSYF. The full variable domain, with the rest looked up from reference TRBV7-9 and TRBJ2-7, is DTGVSQNPRHKITKRGQNVTFRCDPISEHNRLYWYRQTLGQGPEFLTYFQNEAQLEKSRLLSDRFSAERPKGSFSTLEIQRTEQGDSAMYLCASSSGDYTSYFGPGTRLTVT.